The 27 T cell receptor beta chains presented below share a single source sample, sequenced in a study of beta chain features in type 1 diabetes. The authors reverse transcribed all of the isolated RNA, so sequencing captured expressed TCRB transcripts. Using immunoSEQ multiplex PCR, the repertoire was profiled, and TCRdb retains in-frame clones only, with some absent. The table shows fewer than 250,000 clones, with 9.6% occurring only once. Sequencing was performed on naive CD4+ T cells from blood. Source of these receptors: a woman between 18 and 30 years old in good health.

This clone occurred a few times. The rearrangement joins TRBV6-5 to TRBJ1-5; 9 positions agree with TRBD1. The CDR3 is made up of 14 amino acids. V lost 6 bases, J lost 11 bases, and 11 bases stayed unmatched. The germline CDR1 and CDR2 sequences are MNHEY and SVGAGI. CDR3 nucleotides: TGTGCCAGCAGCGGAGGGACAGGGCCAACAGCCCAGCATTTT. This encodes CASSGGTGPTAQHF.

This chain uses TRBV20-1 with TRBJ2-7, with D possibly being TRBD1 (5 bases). The germline V gene has CDR1 DFQATT and CDR2 SNEGSKA (reference sequence). Trimming shortened V by 6 bases and J by 4 bases, and 10 bases separated the two germline ends. The CDR3 extends over 11 amino acids. CDR3 region: CSAGHQYEQYF. CDR3 DNA sequence: TGCAGTGCAGGACACCAATACGAGCAGTACTTC.

This clone has only a few counts. This chain links TRBV6-5 with TRBJ2-1; D ambiguous. CDR1 MNHEY and CDR2 SVGAGI come from the germline V gene. With 5 bases removed from V and 8 bases from J, the gap between germline ends came to 7 bases. The CDR3 loop spans 11 amino acids. The CDR3 here is CASSRRDEQFF. The CDR3 DNA reads as TGTGCCAGCAGTCGTCGGGATGAGCAGTTCTTC.

The V call is TRBV4-1, the J call TRBJ1-2; 7 bases agree with TRBD1. CDR3 length: 14 residues. Losses at the gene ends were 0 bases for V and 5 bases for J; bases not matched to a gene: 3. The V gene's germline CDR1 is MGHRA and CDR2 YSYEKL. The CDR3, as DNA: TGCGCCAGCAGCCAAGACACAGGGGAGTATGGCTACACCTTC. It codes for CASSQDTGEYGYTF.

V is TRBV5-4 and J is TRBJ1-3, with 7 bases identical to TRBD1. Germline V CDR1 and CDR2: SGHNT, YYREEE (reference sequence). V lost 4 bases to trimming and J lost 2 bases; unmatched junction nucleotides: 3. This CDR3 is built from 14 residues. CDR3 protein: CASSQTGTGNTIYF. DNA of the CDR3: TGTGCCAGCAGCCAGACAGGGACTGGAAACACCATATATTTT.

This clone has just a few counts. This chain uses TRBV11-2 with TRBJ1-6, with 7 bases lining up with TRBD1. The V segment lost 0 bases and the J segment 10 bases; nucleotides outside the gene matches: 3. This CDR3 region has 14 residues. Germline V lookup: CDR1 SGHAT, CDR2 FQNNGV. In DNA, the CDR3 is TGTGCCAGCAGCTTAGACAGGGGGACATCACCCCTCCACTTT. Amino acids: CASSLDRGTSPLHF.

Only a few counts were recorded for this clone. The chain carries TRBV11-2 and TRBJ2-5; 8 bases fit TRBD1. Unmatched junction bases numbered 4, after V lost 5 bases and J lost 2 bases. CDR3 size: 14 residues. The V gene's germline CDR1 is SGHAT and CDR2 FQNNGV. CDR3 DNA: TGTGCCAGCAGCCCCCGGACAGGGCAAGAGACCCAGTACTTC. Encoded protein: CASSPRTGQETQYF.

V gene TRBV7-6 combines with J gene TRBJ2-1; TRBD2 aligns across 10 bases. CDR3 size: 16 residues. Germline V lookup: CDR1 SGHVS, CDR2 FNYEAQ. With V trimmed by 3 bases and J by 2 bases, 4 bases remained unmatched. The CDR3 sequence: CASSFASGSTYNEQFF. The DNA of the CDR3 is TGTGCCAGCAGCTTCGCTAGCGGGAGTACCTACAATGAGCAGTTCTTC.

This clone was found a few times. The V gene is TRBV27, the J gene TRBJ2-1, with 12 bases fitting TRBD2. The germline gives CDR1 MNHEY, CDR2 SMNVEV (reference sequence). This CDR3 is 16 amino acids long. Trimming at V came to 6 bases and at J to 5 bases, leaving 8 bases not matched to a gene. Here the CDR3 reads CASRMTSGGRDNEQFF. The CDR3 DNA follows: TGTGCCAGCAGAATGACTAGCGGGGGTCGGGACAATGAGCAGTTCTTC.

This clone was detected a few times. The V call is TRBV5-1, the J call TRBJ2-3; TRBD2 matches at 11 bases. V gave up 5 bases and J gave up 2 bases; unmatched junction bases: 4. CDR3 length: 15 residues. Germline loops: CDR1 SGHRS, CDR2 YFSETQ. The CDR3 region is CASSETSGATDTQYF. The CDR3 coding sequence is TGCGCCAGCAGTGAGACTAGCGGGGCCACAGATACGCAGTATTTT.

This chain joins TRBV5-1 and TRBJ1-1; D possibly corresponds to TRBD1 (5 bases). The V and J ends lost 4 bases and 10 bases respectively, with 17 bases between them. Germline V gives CDR1 SGHRS, CDR2 YFSETQ. This CDR3 has 13 amino acids. CDR3: CASSPNVQGAAFF. The CDR3 DNA follows: TGCGCCAGCAGCCCAAATGTCCAGGGTGCAGCTTTCTTT.

Ten or more counts support this clone. The rearrangement uses TRBV7-9 and TRBJ2-3; 8 nucleotides line up with TRBD2. The CDR3 covers 15 residues. Germline V gene data show CDR1 as SEHNR and CDR2 as FQNEAQ (reference sequence). V shed 7 bases and J 6 bases; nucleotides not matched to a gene: 12. CDR3 amino acids: CASNVRSGRMDTQYF. The CDR3 nucleotides are TGTGCCAGCAATGTGAGAAGCGGGAGAATGGATACGCAGTATTTT.

V usage is TRBV14 and J usage is TRBJ2-7; 7 positions agree with TRBD2. V shed 1 base, J shed 1 base, and the junction held 4 bases outside the gene matches. The CDR3 has 15 amino acids. Per germline, CDR1 SGHDN and CDR2 FVKESK. CDR3 nucleotides: TGTGCCAGCAGCCAAGCTGTGGGGGGGTCCTACGAGCAGTACTTC. Its translation is CASSQAVGGSYEQYF. Complete variable domain (other parts from reference TRBV14 and TRBJ2-7): EAGVTQFPSHSVIEKGQTVTLRCDPISGHDNLYWYRRVMGKEIKFLLHFVKESKQDESGMPNNRFLAERTGGTYSTLKVQPAELEDSGVYFCASSQAVGGSYEQYFGPGTRLTVT.

This clone has only one observation. This chain connects TRBV5-1 to TRBJ2-5; 7 bases match TRBD2. Trimming took 5 bases from V and 2 from J; bases not matched to a gene: 0. The CDR3 is 12 residues long. Germline CDR1 and CDR2: SGHRS and YFSETQ. The CDR3 DNA sequence: TGCGCCAGCAGGGGGGGGCAAGAGACCCAGTACTTC. It translates to CASRGGQETQYF.

In this sample, this clone turned up a few times. The chain has TRBV18 and TRBJ2-2; a weak D match, TRBD1 (6 bases). The germline V gene has CDR1 KGHSH and CDR2 LQKENI. The CDR3 is 15 amino acids. V lost 2 bases, J lost 2 bases, and 9 bases lay in between. The CDR3 here is CASSPTGPNTGELFF. The CDR3 DNA reads as TGTGCCAGCTCACCAACAGGGCCAAACACCGGGGAGCTGTTTTTT.

This clone appeared a few times. The chain employs TRBV5-1 and TRBJ1-1, with D tentatively TRBD1 (6 bases). The CDR3 covers 16 residues. CDR1 and CDR2 (germline): SGHRS, YFSETQ. V lost 0 bases to trimming and J lost 3 bases, with 15 bases between them. CDR3 sequence reads: CASSLVGGRGDTEAFF. The CDR3 DNA is TGCGCCAGCAGCTTGGTCGGGGGGCGCGGGGACACTGAAGCTTTCTTT.

The J gene is TRBJ1-5, the V gene TRBV7-9; TRBD1 matches 9 bases. V shed 5 bases, J shed 4 bases, and the junction held 15 bases outside the gene matches. The V gene's germline CDR1 is SEHNR and CDR2 FQNEAQ (reference sequence). The CDR3 is made up of 18 amino acids. Here the CDR3 DNA reads TGTGCCAGCAGCCCCCTCCCCCCGGGGACAGGGCCGAATCAGCCCCAGCATTTT. Translated: CASSPLPPGTGPNQPQHF. Full variable domain (outside the CDR3, taken from reference TRBV7-9 and TRBJ1-5): DTGVSQNPRHKITKRGQNVTFRCDPISEHNRLYWYRQTLGQGPEFLTYFQNEAQLEKSRLLSDRFSAERPKGSFSTLEIQRTEQGDSAMYLCASSPLPPGTGPNQPQHFGDGTRLSIL.

This clone came up once. The genes are TRBV30 and TRBJ1-4, with 8 nucleotides matching TRBD1. CDR1 is GTSNPN, CDR2 SVGIG, per germline (reference sequence). The CDR3 has 14 residues. V lost 0 bases, J lost 5 bases, and 2 bases stayed unmatched. The DNA of the CDR3 is TGTGCCTGGAGTGTCGGACAGGGAAATGAAAAACTGTTTTTT. It translates to CAWSVGQGNEKLFF.

The rearrangement uses TRBV12-5 and TRBJ2-1; the match to TRBD1 covers 9 bases. The germline V gene encodes CDR1 LGHNT and CDR2 FRNRAP. The V and J ends lost 6 bases and 3 bases, in that order; junction bases with no gene match: 3. This CDR3 has 14 residues. CDR3 DNA sequence: TGTGCTAGTGGAGAGGGACAGGGCTACAATGAGCAGTTCTTC. Translation gives CASGEGQGYNEQFF.

This chain connects TRBV10-1 to TRBJ2-6; 10 bases fit TRBD1. In germline, CDR1 is WNHNN, CDR2 SYGVQD (reference sequence). This CDR3 contains 19 residues. V dropped 4 bases and J dropped 0; count of bases not matched to a gene: 9. The CDR3 DNA reads TGCGCCAGCAGTGGTCCCGGGACAGGGGCGAACTCTGGGGCCAACGTCCTGACTTTC. Translating it yields CASSGPGTGANSGANVLTF.

This sequence joins TRBV5-4 and TRBJ2-1, with TRBD2 as a possible D gene (5 bases). Germline CDR1 SGHNT, CDR2 YYREEE (reference sequence). This CDR3 comprises 16 residues. Deletions cut 0 bases from V and 0 bases from J, with 10 bases between. CDR3 bases: TGTGCCAGCAGCTTGGGGGGAGATAGCTCCTACAATGAGCAGTTCTTC. Its translation: CASSLGGDSSYNEQFF.

The chain is built from TRBV6-5 and TRBJ2-7; D might be TRBD1 (6 bases). Between the trimmed V and J ends, which lost 5 bases and 5 bases, there was a span of 13 bases. The CDR3 sequence is 13 residues long. Germline V gene sequence: CDR1 MNHEY, CDR2 SVGAGI. CDR3 sequence (DNA): TGTGCCAGCAGTACCCCGGGGACACACGAGCAGTACTTC. As protein: CASSTPGTHEQYF.

This clone was found a few times. CDR3 protein: CASSRQGGFGELFF. The CDR3 nucleotides are TGTGCCAGTAGTCGCCAGGGGGGATTTGGGGAGCTGTTTTTT. The rearrangement links TRBV19 to TRBJ2-2, with D possibly matching TRBD1 (7 bases). Germline V gene sequence: CDR1 LNHDA, CDR2 SQIVND (reference sequence). The ends were cut back, 5 bases at V and 8 bases at J, with 15 bases in the middle. The CDR3 loop spans 14 amino acids.

The table lists this clone with a few counts. The chain recombines TRBV9 with TRBJ2-3, with TRBD1 matching over 7 bases. Germline V CDR1 and CDR2: SGDLS, YYNGEE. The CDR3 consists of 17 residues. V dropped 1 base and J dropped 4; count of bases not matched to a gene: 12. In DNA form, the CDR3 reads TGTGCCAGCAGCGTAATAGGACAGGATTGGGTGGCAGATACGCAGTATTTT. Encoded protein: CASSVIGQDWVADTQYF.

This clone was seen more than once but under ten times. This rearrangement joins TRBV7-6 to TRBJ2-1; perhaps TRBD1 as D (5 bases). Germline lookup yields CDR1 SGHVS and CDR2 FNYEAQ. Trimming cost V 2 bases and J 7 bases, with 18 bases left between them. This CDR3 contains 16 residues. The chain's CDR3 is CASSLLVQGSRNEQFF. The CDR3 nucleotides are TGTGCCAGCAGCTTACTGGTTCAGGGTAGTAGGAATGAGCAGTTCTTC.

The chain has TRBV6-1 and TRBJ2-7; the D gene is possibly TRBD1 (6 bases). V lost 3 bases, J lost 1 base, and 13 bases lay in between. Per germline, CDR1 MNHNS and CDR2 SASEGT. This CDR3 is 15 amino acids long. The CDR3 here is CASSDGTLTSYEQYF. In nucleotides, the CDR3 is TGTGCCAGCAGTGACGGGACACTTACTTCCTACGAGCAGTACTTC.

Only a few counts were recorded for this clone. This CDR3 is also generated by other DNA sequences in the sample. This sequence joins TRBV5-1 and TRBJ1-1, with D perhaps matching TRBD1 (5 bases). The V end was cut by 0 bases, the J end by 0 bases, with 9 bases between. This CDR3 has 15 amino acids. Germline V gene data show CDR1 as SGHRS and CDR2 as YFSETQ. For the CDR3, the DNA is TGCGCCAGCAGCTTGGGTGACAGACTGAACACTGAAGCTTTCTTT. It specifies CASSLGDRLNTEAFF.